These 32 T cell receptor beta chains originate from one sample sequenced in a study of shared clonotypes between healthy human individuals. Assay used: immunoSEQ multiplex PCR; TCRdb lists only in-frame clones, some missing. The data show hundreds of thousands of clones, more than 70% seen once. Sequenced material: memory CD4+ T cells sorted from blood. Documented subset: CD45RA-negative fraction. The receptors originated from a woman aged 30 to 39 in good health.

The rearrangement uses TRBV21-1 and TRBJ1-4; the table's D call TRBD1 went unverified against the DNA. TRBV21-1 is reported as a pseudogene. The CDR3 sequence is 14 residues long. The CDR3 DNA is TGTGCCAGCAGCGAACCGGGACAGGATCGAAAACTGTTTTTT. Its protein product is CASSEPGQDRKLFF.

In its sample, this clone was seen a few times. J is TRBJ2-2 and V is TRBV5-1, with 8 nucleotides matching TRBD2. The CDR3 contains 16 residues. Germline CDR1 and CDR2: SGHRS and YFSETQ. With V trimmed by 1 base and J by 4 bases, 6 bases remained unmatched. CDR3 nucleotide sequence: TGCGCCAGCAGCTTGTTCGGGACTAGTTCCACCGGGGAGCTGTTTTTT. The encoded protein is CASSLFGTSSTGELFF.

CDR3 sequence reads: CASSRTSGNTGELFF. In DNA, the CDR3 is TGTGCCAGCAGTCGGACTAGCGGCAACACCGGGGAGCTGTTTTTT. The rearrangement uses TRBV6-6 and TRBJ2-2; 10 positions agree with TRBD2. Unmatched junction bases numbered 2, after V lost 5 bases and J lost 2 bases. Germline V gene sequence: CDR1 MNHNY, CDR2 SVGAGI (reference sequence). The CDR3 consists of 15 residues.

This clone was observed once. V is TRBV11-2 and J is TRBJ1-1; 9 nucleotides match TRBD1. V lost 4 bases to trimming and J lost 6 bases; unmatched junction nucleotides: 9. CDR3 length: 15 residues. Germline loops: CDR1 SGHAT, CDR2 FQNNGV. The CDR3 nucleotides read TGTGCCAGCAGCTCCACAGGGGGCGGTTACGCTGAAGCTTTCTTT. Translation gives CASSSTGGGYAEAFF.

The V gene is TRBV5-1, the J gene TRBJ1-4; the D is unclear. V shed 5 bases and J shed 0 bases, with 14 bases lying between them. The CDR3 length is 16 residues. CDR1 SGHRS and CDR2 YFSETQ come from the germline V gene. The CDR3 here is CASSYTQQSTNEKLFF. CDR3 DNA sequence: TGCGCCAGCAGTTACACCCAGCAGTCAACTAATGAAAAACTGTTTTTT.

The rearrangement links TRBV5-1 to TRBJ1-5; D unclear. The length of the CDR3 is 15 residues. The germline V gene encodes CDR1 SGHRS and CDR2 YFSETQ. The V and J ends lost 2 bases and 9 bases respectively, with 18 bases between them. CDR3 region: CASSLGGEVSGPQHF. The CDR3 bases are TGCGCCAGCAGCTTAGGTGGGGAGGTCTCTGGGCCCCAGCATTTT.

The V gene is TRBV7-8, the J gene TRBJ1-1; D remains unclear. The CDR3 length is 14 residues. The V gene lost 5 bases and the J gene lost 2 bases, with 12 bases spanning the gap. Germline V gene sequence: CDR1 SGHVS, CDR2 FQNEAQ. The CDR3 here is CASSRGTRNTEAFF. The CDR3 DNA reads as TGTGCCAGCAGCAGAGGAACGAGAAACACTGAAGCTTTCTTT.

The DNA for the CDR3 is TGTGCCAGCAGCTTACGATCGGGACTCTCTGGGGCCAACGTCCTGACTTTC. As protein: CASSLRSGLSGANVLTF. This chain joins TRBV4-2 and TRBJ2-6; tentative D call: TRBD2 (6 bases). The CDR3 totals 17 residues. In germline, CDR1 is LGHNA, CDR2 YNFKEQ. Trimming cost V 5 bases and J 0 bases, with 14 bases left between them.

This clone was counted a few times. V gene TRBV29-1 combines with J gene TRBJ2-7; perhaps TRBD1 as D (6 bases). Trimming took off 4 bases at V and 5 bases at J, with 9 bases between the two ends. Germline CDR1 is SQVTM and CDR2 is ANQGSEA. The CDR3 loop spans 11 amino acids. The CDR3 sequence: CSVGTADEQYF. The CDR3, as DNA: TGCAGCGTTGGGACAGCGGACGAGCAGTACTTC.

The V and J genes are TRBV7-9 and TRBJ2-3; 11 positions match TRBD2. The CDR3 runs to 15 residues. Per the germline V gene, CDR1 is SEHNR and CDR2 is FQNEAQ (reference sequence). Unmatched junction bases numbered 9, after V lost 11 bases and J lost 2 bases. In DNA form, the CDR3 reads TGTGCCTGTAGCGGGAGGGCTTCGGTCACAGATACGCAGTATTTT. Translated: CACSGRASVTDTQYF.

This chain links TRBV28 with TRBJ1-1; 8 bases fit TRBD1. CDR3 length: 14 amino acids. CDR1 and CDR2 (germline): MDHEN, SYDVKM. V gave up 6 bases and J gave up 4 bases; unmatched junction bases: 7. CDR3 bases: TGTGCCAGCAGAGCAGGGGGCCGTGGCACTGAAGCTTTCTTT. Encoded protein: CASRAGGRGTEAFF.

The sample holds many counts of this clone. The sample has other DNA sequences that encode this CDR3 too. V is TRBV7-3 and J is TRBJ1-1; D gene uncertain. The V end was cut by 2 bases, the J end by 1 base, with 5 bases between. The germline V gene encodes CDR1 SGHTA and CDR2 FQGTGA. The CDR3 has 13 amino acids. DNA of the CDR3: TGTGCCAGCAGCTTAGGGAGGAACACTGAAGCTTTCTTT. It encodes CASSLGRNTEAFF.

This chain connects TRBV7-9 to TRBJ2-7, with a tentative D call TRBD1 (6 bases). Germline-derived CDR1 and CDR2 are SEHNR and FQNEAQ (reference sequence). The V and J ends lost 5 bases and 10 bases respectively, with 12 bases between them. CDR3 length: 11 residues. This CDR3 reads CASSEQGFQYF. The CDR3 bases are TGTGCCAGCAGCGAACAGGGATTCCAGTACTTC. Supplemented by reference TRBV7-9 and TRBJ2-7, the full variable domain reads DTGVSQNPRHKITKRGQNVTFRCDPISEHNRLYWYRQTLGQGPEFLTYFQNEAQLEKSRLLSDRFSAERPKGSFSTLEIQRTEQGDSAMYLCASSEQGFQYFGPGTRLTVT.

This clone has only one observation. V gene TRBV28 combines with J gene TRBJ1-2, with D unresolved. Trimming shortened V by 6 bases and J by 5 bases, and 19 bases separated the two germline ends. The germline CDR1 and CDR2 sequences are MDHEN and SYDVKM. There are 15 residues in the CDR3. The CDR3: CASSLDLAPGYGYTF. The CDR3 bases are TGTGCCAGCAGCCTGGACCTAGCCCCAGGATATGGCTACACCTTC.

This chain links TRBV28 with TRBJ2-3; a weak D match, TRBD2 (6 bases). Trimming shortened V by 6 bases and J by 7 bases, and 11 bases separated the two germline ends. The length of the CDR3 is 12 residues. The germline gives CDR1 MDHEN, CDR2 SYDVKM. CDR3 sequence (DNA): TGTGCCAGCAGCCACCGGGGGTATACGCAGTATTTT. Its protein is CASSHRGYTQYF. Supplemented by reference TRBV28 and TRBJ2-3, the full variable domain reads DVKVTQSSRYLVKRTGEKVFLECVQDMDHENMFWYRQDPGLGLRLIYFSYDVKMKEKGDIPEGYSVSREKKERFSLILESASTNQTSMYLCASSHRGYTQYFGPGTRLTVL.

The chain employs TRBV5-6 and TRBJ2-3; 7 nucleotides match TRBD2. CDR3 length equals 13 residues. Losses at the gene ends were 4 bases for V and 9 bases for J; bases not matched to a gene: 8. Looked up from germline, CDR1 is SGHDT and CDR2 is YYEEEE. The CDR3 DNA is TGTGCCAGCAGCCGGGCTGGGGGAGGGACGCAGTATTTT. Residues: CASSRAGGGTQYF.

Notes on this clone: This sample also contains other DNA sequences that code for the same CDR3. The gene calls are TRBV18 and TRBJ2-7; 7 nucleotides match TRBD2. Germline-derived CDR1 and CDR2 are KGHSH and LQKENI. Germline trimming cut 0 bases from V and 4 bases from J; bases unmatched to any gene: 0. This CDR3 has 13 amino acids. CDR3 residues: CASSPPGGYEQYF. As DNA, the CDR3 is TGTGCCAGCTCACCACCCGGGGGGTACGAGCAGTACTTC.

In this sample, this clone turned up once. The CDR3 nucleotides are TGTGCCAGCAGTGAACCCCGGGACAGTGGCGAGCAGTACTTC. Its translation is CASSEPRDSGEQYF. The chain uses TRBV2 and TRBJ2-7, with TRBD1 matching over 7 bases. Germline V CDR1 and CDR2: SNHLY, FYNNEI. Trimming at V came to 2 bases and at J to 6 bases, leaving 7 bases not matched to a gene. This CDR3 region has 14 residues.

The chain links TRBV7-3 to TRBJ1-1, with 9 bases fitting TRBD1. The CDR3 sequence is 15 residues long. Germline loops: CDR1 SGHTA, CDR2 FQGTGA. V gave up 4 bases and J gave up 4 bases; unmatched junction bases: 7. This CDR3 is CASSSSGQGFTEAFF. The CDR3 nucleotides are TGTGCCAGCAGCTCCTCGGGACAGGGATTCACTGAAGCTTTCTTT.

This chain uses TRBV4-2 with TRBJ2-1; TRBD2 agrees at 10 bases. CDR1 and CDR2 (germline): LGHNA, YNFKEQ. This CDR3 comprises 18 residues. Germline trimming cut 0 bases from V and 4 bases from J; bases unmatched to any gene: 9. CDR3 protein: CASSQDLLAGAKYNEQFF. In DNA form, the CDR3 reads TGTGCCAGCAGCCAAGATTTGCTAGCGGGAGCAAAGTACAATGAGCAGTTCTTC.

The rearrangement uses TRBV7-2 and TRBJ2-5; D gene unclear. CDR3 length: 16 amino acids. V lost 4 bases and J lost 1, with 16 bases in between. In germline, CDR1 is SGHTA, CDR2 FQGNSA. The CDR3 here is CASSSGGVVGQETQYF. The CDR3 DNA sequence: TGTGCCAGCAGCTCCGGTGGAGTGGTTGGCCAAGAGACCCAGTACTTC.

Ten or more counts support this clone. The rearrangement joins TRBV5-6 to TRBJ1-2; D gene unclear. CDR1 is SGHDT and CDR2 is YYEEEE in the germline V gene. The CDR3 is 14 residues long. Trimming left V 7 bases short and J 6 bases short, with 19 bases between. DNA for the CDR3: TGTGCCAGCTCTCGGGGTTCGGGAGTGGATGGCTACACCTTC. Translated, it gives CASSRGSGVDGYTF.

The sample holds many counts of this clone. V gene TRBV10-3 combines with J gene TRBJ1-1; TRBD1 matches 9 bases. Germline lookup yields CDR1 ENHRY and CDR2 SYGVKD. Unmatched junction bases numbered 6, after V lost 9 bases and J lost 1 base. The CDR3 has 14 amino acids. CDR3 bases: TGTGCCATAAGACGGGACAGGGAGAACACTGAAGCTTTCTTT. This encodes CAIRRDRENTEAFF.

CDR3 sequence reads: CSARDHRAYF. The DNA of the CDR3 is TGCAGTGCTAGAGATCACAGGGCGTACTTC. V gene TRBV20-1 combines with J gene TRBJ2-5; a weak D match, TRBD1 (6 bases). V was trimmed by 0 bases and J by 13 bases, leaving 9 bases between them. Germline V gene lookup returns CDR1 DFQATT and CDR2 SNEGSKA (reference sequence). The CDR3 extends over 10 amino acids.

This chain uses TRBV6-1 with TRBJ1-5, with D possibly TRBD1 on 6 matching bases. Germline lookup yields CDR1 MNHNS and CDR2 SASEGT. V lost 4 bases, J lost 4 bases, and 11 bases lay in between. This CDR3 is 14 amino acids long. CDR3 in DNA: TGTGCCAGCAGTGTGGGGGCTGAGAATCAGCCCCAGCATTTT. Protein sequence: CASSVGAENQPQHF.

This clone was seen a single time. This chain joins TRBV9 and TRBJ2-7; weak D call: TRBD2 (5 bases). The CDR3 is made up of 15 amino acids. CDR1 is SGDLS, CDR2 YYNGEE, per germline. With 0 bases removed from V and 2 bases from J, the gap between germline ends came to 12 bases. The CDR3, as DNA: TGTGCCAGCAGCGTAGGAGGGAGCGCAGCCTACGAGCAGTACTTC. Translation: CASSVGGSAAYEQYF. Filled out from reference TRBV9 and TRBJ2-7, the complete variable domain reads DSGVTQTPKHLITATGQRVTLRCSPRSGDLSVYWYQQSLDQGLQFLIQYYNGEERAKGNILERFSAQQFPDLHSELNLSSLELGDSALYFCASSVGGSAAYEQYFGPGTRLTVT.

The chain employs TRBV6-1 and TRBJ2-3; 7 bases fit TRBD2. Germline CDR1 MNHNS, CDR2 SASEGT. The CDR3 consists of 17 residues. V shed 1 base, J shed 0 bases, and the junction held 7 bases outside the gene matches. DNA of the CDR3: TGTGCCAGCAGTGAAGGGGGTACTAGCGCTAGCACAGATACGCAGTATTTT. Amino acids: CASSEGGTSASTDTQYF.

This rearrangement joins TRBV6-5 to TRBJ1-2, with D possibly matching TRBD1 (5 bases). The V end lost 6 bases, the J end lost 4 bases, and 12 bases lay between the germline ends. The CDR3 spans 13 residues. CDR1 is MNHEY, CDR2 SVGAGI, per germline. The chain's CDR3 is CASSLGLLYGYTF. The CDR3 DNA is TGTGCCAGCAGCTTGGGACTCCTCTATGGCTACACCTTC.

The chain is built from TRBV18 and TRBJ2-5, with D maybe TRBD2 (5 bases). Germline CDR1 and CDR2: KGHSH and LQKENI. The CDR3 totals 16 residues. Trimming stripped 1 base from V and 4 bases from J, with 16 bases between. The CDR3 is CASSPRVGLEIETQYF. The CDR3 nucleotides read TGTGCCAGCTCACCACGGGTAGGACTGGAGATAGAGACCCAGTACTTC.

This clone appeared a few times. The chain joins TRBV7-8 to TRBJ1-1, with D maybe TRBD1 (6 bases). Trimming took 0 bases from V and 4 from J, leaving 12 bases between them. The CDR3 contains 15 residues. Per germline, CDR1 SGHVS and CDR2 FQNEAQ. For the CDR3, the DNA is TGTGCCAGCAGCTTAGCCTACACAGGGAGCACTGAAGCTTTCTTT. Its translation is CASSLAYTGSTEAFF.

V is TRBV5-8 and J is TRBJ2-7; D is undetermined. Looked up from germline, CDR1 is SGHTS and CDR2 is YDEGEE. The CDR3 totals 16 residues. The V end lost 4 bases, the J end lost 2 bases, and 19 bases lay between the germline ends. The CDR3 DNA reads TGTGCCAGCAGCAGAGGTTTCCGGCCGGCAACCTACGAGCAGTACTTC. Its translation is CASSRGFRPATYEQYF.

The chain has TRBV5-1 and TRBJ2-2; 9 bases line up with TRBD2. V lost 0 bases to trimming and J lost 5 bases; unmatched junction nucleotides: 5. This CDR3 is 16 amino acids long. The V gene's germline CDR1 is SGHRS and CDR2 YFSETQ. In DNA, the CDR3 is TGCGCCAGCAGCTTGGCCTCTGCGGGAGGGACCGGGGAGCTGTTTTTT. Translated: CASSLASAGGTGELFF.